This TCR beta chain was captured by sequencing in a study of cytomegalovirus exposure and HLA in healthy donors. Study outcomes and limitations: Segments of the TCR beta V type were, in most cases, productive about 90% or about 30% of the time in an earlier analysis. Equally common other TCR beta chains were less clonally expanded than HLA-associated ones, a later analysis found. In a later analysis, a genetic analysis reported fewer productive-TCR N-insertions in an Asian-associated ancestry cluster than the cohort average. Per published reports, the classifier diagnosed cytomegalovirus status with high specificity and sensitivity.

With regard to this clone: What it recognizes is unknown.

The primer mix had 60 Vbeta and 13 Jbeta primers. Here immunoSEQ multiplex PCR was the method, and the copy in TCRdb shows in-frame clones only, minus some. The profile shows 200,000 or so clones, 78% of them singletons. CDR1 and CDR2 from the germline V gene are MNHEY and SMNVEV (reference sequence). The length of the CDR3 is 14 residues. Germline trimming cut 6 bases from V and 7 bases from J; bases unmatched to any gene: 7. This chain connects TRBV27 to TRBJ1-2, with 11 positions matching TRBD1. The sequence derives from a woman aged 25-40 years in good health and CMV-seropositive. The specimen was PBMCs. The CDR3 here is CASREGTGGRGYTF. CDR3 coding DNA: TGTGCCAGCAGGGAAGGGACAGGGGGACGTGGCTACACCTTC.